The clone carrying this T cell receptor (beta chain) showed up just once. As yet, its antigen is unknown. It was healthy bone marrow donors who served as donors. This CDR3 region has 13 residues. Germline V lookup: CDR1 MNHEY, CDR2 SMNVEV (reference sequence). V lost 6 bases and J 5 bases, leaving 13 bases between the germline ends. The sample is drawn from a study of cytomegalovirus exposure and HLA in healthy donors. Overall study results and limits: In an earlier analysis, productive rearrangement rates for most beta V segments clustered near 87% or 30%.

The PCR employed 60 Vbeta primers together with 13 Jbeta primers. Some clones are missing from TCRdb's copy, which holds only in-frame ones; the method was immunoSEQ multiplex PCR. This table has about 150,000 clones, about 68% appearing once. The TCR originated in a man aged 18 to 29 in good health and CMV-seronegative. Sequencing input: PBMCs. V is TRBV27 and J is TRBJ2-5; D remains unclear. CDR3 in amino acids: CASRGSSRETQYF. CDR3 DNA: TGTGCCAGCAGGGGCAGTAGTAGGGAGACCCAGTACTTC.